This section outlines one T cell receptor (beta chain) sequence together with its context. Its antigen is undetermined. This record comes from a study of cytomegalovirus exposure and HLA in healthy donors. General study points: Cytomegalovirus association was assigned to some 160 TCR beta chains. In the analysis, some V segments, TRBV6-2 and TRBV6-3 included, were excluded as indistinguishable. Later work associated roughly 17,000 TCR beta sequences with HLA alleles at 0.05 false discovery rate. When a later analysis was performed, an Asian-associated ancestry cluster reportedly had fewer N-insertions than the approximately 600-donor mean.

The primer mix had 60 Vbeta and 13 Jbeta primers. Clones were sequenced by immunoSEQ multiplex PCR, and TCRdb holds only the in-frame ones, with some missing. This table has around 100,000 clones, 81% appearing once. CDR1 MGHRA and CDR2 YSYEKL come from the germline V gene. V was shortened by 3 bases and J by 1 base, with 16 bases between the two germline ends. The CDR3 is 17 residues long. The J gene is TRBJ2-1, the V gene TRBV4-1; D not certain. The TCR was taken from a woman in her 70s in good health and CMV-seropositive. Sequenced input: PBMCs. CDR3 DNA sequence: TGCGCCAGCAGCCAGTCAAGATCGAGAGTTTCCTACAATGAGCAGTTCTTC. Protein product: CASSQSRSRVSYNEQFF.